This T cell receptor (beta chain) was documented in a study of lymphopenia after photon versus proton radiotherapy. Study results and limitations: Survival link was tested only in deceased patients; proton benefit remains a possibility. A bigger post-nadir fall in TCR diversity correlated inversely with survival time in deceased patients. Under photons, naive T cells and diversity fell while effector/memory populations rose.

Notes on this clone: What it recognizes is unknown.

TCRdb keeps only in-frame clones here, not all; method: immunoSEQ multiplex PCR. There are more than 45,000 clones in the sample; under 95% occur only once, and about 20% lies in the top ten. Sequencing was performed on peripheral blood, taken from a patient treated with photon-based radiotherapy. This sequence originates from a woman in her forties with cholangiocarcinoma.

The CDR3 loop is CSARLEETQYF. In DNA, the CDR3 is TGCAGTGCTCGGTTGGAGGAGACCCAGTACTTC. This chain connects TRBV20-1 to TRBJ2-5; D gene unclear. CDR3 size: 11 residues. Trimming took off 5 bases at V and 5 bases at J, with 9 bases between the two ends. Germline V gene sequence: CDR1 DFQATT, CDR2 SNEGSKA (reference sequence).